This T cell receptor (beta chain) emerged from a study of blood T cell repertoires in COVID-19. Using immunoSEQ multiplex PCR, the repertoire was profiled, and TCRdb retains in-frame clones only, with some absent. Of under 400,000 clones listed, about 90% are singletons. The CDR3 length is 17 residues. CDR1 MNHEY and CDR2 SMNVEV come from the germline V gene (reference sequence). V was shortened by 6 bases and J by 0 bases, with 20 bases between the two germline ends. Enrolled during active infection, Seattle patients were then followed longitudinally. The receptor was isolated from a woman younger than 45 with COVID-19, enrolled during active disease. The chain joins TRBV27 to TRBJ1-1; D is undetermined. Material: peripheral blood. The CDR3 is CASRLGFGVGMNTEAFF. The CDR3 region has the DNA TGTGCCAGCAGACTAGGTTTCGGGGTCGGGATGAACACTGAAGCTTTCTTT.